This T cell receptor beta chain emerged from a study of T cell responses to AZD1222 COVID-19 vaccine. Study-wide points: Without day 14 samples, only post-peak T cell repertoires were studied.

This table comes from immunoSEQ multiplex PCR, and its TCRdb copy is limited to in-frame clones, with some not included. The sample carries some 83,000 clones, about nine tenths recorded once. To note about this clone: The antigen is not known.

The length of the CDR3 is 14 residues. Germline values: CDR1 MNHNS, CDR2 SASEGT. V lost 3 bases and J lost 3, with 11 bases in between. The source material was peripheral blood, sampled on day 0 of AZD1222 vaccination. The chain combines TRBV6-1 with TRBJ1-2; a possible D gene is TRBD1 (6 bases). This TCR was recovered from an adult in good health. The CDR3, as DNA: TGTGCCAGCAGTGAGGCAGGGGCGTACTATGGCTACACCTTC. Translation gives CASSEAGAYYGYTF.